The 29 T cell receptor beta chains presented below share a single source sample, sequenced in a study of T cells in Graves' hyperthyroidism and ophthalmopathy. Researchers amplified the TCR beta CDR3 regions from RNA transcripts. Primed by the HTBI set, a first-round RT-PCR was run on the TCR CDR3. TCRdb ran MiXCR on the multiplex PCR reads and lists one entry per CDR3 protein. The repertoire holds fewer than 900,000 distinct CDR3 sequences, with around a sixth as singletons. Sequencing was done on a sample of blood. Receptors originate from a woman between 50 and 59 years old with Graves' hyperthyroidism that later progressed to Graves' ophthalmopathy.

This chain connects TRBV14 to TRBJ1-6; D possibly corresponds to TRBD1 (5 bases). CDR3 length: 17 residues. Germline CDR1 is SGHDN and CDR2 is FVKESK. Trimming took off 0 bases at V and 10 bases at J, with 19 bases between the two ends. CDR3 nucleotide sequence: TGTGCCAGCAGCCAAGATTTTCAGGGATTTTCTCGGTCACCCCTCCACTTT. It encodes CASSQDFQGFSRSPLHF.

This clonotype was detected many times. The chain employs TRBV3-1 and TRBJ1-1, with D tentatively TRBD1 (6 bases). The CDR3 runs to 14 residues. Germline values: CDR1 LGHDT, CDR2 YNNKEL (reference sequence). V shed 4 bases and J shed 3 bases, with 12 bases lying between them. CDR3 in DNA: TGTGCCAGCAGCCCTGTGGACAGCCACACTGAAGCTTTCTTT. It yields the protein CASSPVDSHTEAFF.

Ten or more counts support this clonotype. CDR3 region: CASRSLKRGTEAFF. The DNA for the CDR3 is TGTGCCAGCAGATCCCTTAAGAGGGGCACTGAAGCTTTCTTT. V usage is TRBV2 and J usage is TRBJ1-1, with D possibly TRBD1 on 5 matching bases. The V gene lost 6 bases and the J gene lost 4 bases, with 15 bases spanning the gap. Germline CDR1 SNHLY, CDR2 FYNNEI. The CDR3 is 14 residues long.

The table lists this clonotype with a count of one. A read error may be the cause here, since a much bigger clone is one base away. The chain uses TRBV20-1 and TRBJ1-2; weak D call: TRBD1 (5 bases). Trimming removed 5 bases from V and 4 bases from J, with 11 bases in between. This CDR3 is 12 amino acids long. CDR1 and CDR2 (germline): DFQATT, SNEGSKA (reference sequence). In nucleotides, the CDR3 is TGCAGTGCTGGCGGGGCGGGCTATGGCTACACCTTC. Amino acids: CSAGGAGYGYTF.

The chain couples TRBV7-8 to TRBJ1-1; D is undetermined. This CDR3 region has 12 residues. Germline CDR1 SGHVS, CDR2 FQNEAQ. The V gene lost 7 bases and the J gene lost 5 bases, with 11 bases spanning the gap. CDR3 loop: CASTLGRTEAFF. The CDR3 bases are TGTGCCAGCACCCTAGGGCGAACTGAAGCTTTCTTT.

This clonotype was observed a few times. No conserved phenylalanine or tryptophan ends this CDR3, so it is likely a read error. The J gene is TRBJ1-1, the V gene TRBV12-3 or TRBV12-4; TRBD1 is a possible D gene (5 bases). Trimming shortened V by 5 bases and J by 8 bases, and 15 bases separated the two germline ends. The CDR3 contains 13 residues. DNA for the CDR3: TGTGCCAGCAGTGCACTGGGGCGGATGGAAGCTTTCCTT. Amino acid sequence: CASSALGRMEAFL.

This clonotype occurred a few times. The rearrangement uses TRBV12-3 or TRBV12-4 and TRBJ2-3; D gene uncertain. V was cut by 6 bases and J by 2 bases, with 18 bases left in between. This CDR3 has 16 amino acids. In DNA, the CDR3 is TGTGCCAGCAGCCCCCTAAGGGATTCCCTCACAGATACGCAGTATTTT. Encoded protein: CASSPLRDSLTDTQYF.

A note on this clonotype: A much larger clone lies a single base off, so this may be a read error. The chain has TRBV7-3 and TRBJ2-7; D may be TRBD1 or TRBD2 (5 bases each). The CDR3 length is 14 residues. CDR1 and CDR2 (germline): SGHTA, FQGTGA. CDR3 in amino acids: CANSQGPMSYEQYF. The CDR3 nucleotides are TGTGCCAACAGCCAGGGACCGATGAGCTACGAGCAGTACTTC. The whole variable domain, filled in from reference TRBV7-3 and TRBJ2-7, reads GAGVSQTPSNKVTEKGKYVELRCDPISGHTALYWYRQSLGQGPEFLIYFQGTGAADDSGLPNDRFFAVRPEGSVSTLKIQRTERGDSAVYLCANSQGPMSYEQYFGPGTRLTVT.

The table lists this clonotype with a few counts. This chain joins TRBV13 and TRBJ2-7; 9 bases align to TRBD1. J was trimmed by 1 base and V by 3 bases; bases with no gene match: 7. Germline V gene data show CDR1 as PRHDT and CDR2 as FYEKMQ (reference sequence). This CDR3 spans 16 amino acids. CDR3 DNA: TGTGCCAGCAGCTTCACCGGGACAGGGTGGTCCTACGAGCAGTACTTC. This encodes CASSFTGTGWSYEQYF.

This clonotype was seen only a few times. V gene TRBV6-5 combines with J gene TRBJ2-3; 7 bases fit TRBD1. This CDR3 is built from 17 residues. V was clipped by 2 bases and J by 3 bases; unmatched bases: 11. Germline V gene lookup returns CDR1 MNHEY and CDR2 SVGAGI. The CDR3, as DNA: TGTGCCAGCAGTTACAGACAGGGCCCATTTGAAACAGATACGCAGTATTTT. Residues: CASSYRQGPFETDTQYF.

V gene TRBV6-2 or TRBV6-3 combines with J gene TRBJ2-6; 7 nucleotides line up with TRBD1. The CDR3 length is 18 residues. J gave up 1 base and V 5 bases, and 11 bases lay outside the gene matches. Germline V gives CDR1 MNHEY, CDR2 SVGEGT. The CDR3 here is CASSKTSTGWSGANVLTF. The CDR3 coding sequence is TGTGCCAGCAGTAAAACGTCGACAGGGTGGTCTGGGGCCAACGTCCTGACTTTC.

This chain links TRBV29-1 with TRBJ1-1; TRBD1 matches at 10 bases. J lost 13 bases, V lost 6 bases, and 8 bases had no gene match. This CDR3 spans 11 amino acids. Germline V gene lookup returns CDR1 SQVTM and CDR2 ANQGSEA. This CDR3 reads CSVGGTGEIFF. The CDR3, as DNA: TGCAGCGTCGGGGGGACAGGGGAAATTTTCTTT.

Concerning this clonotype: A read error may account for a junction end that differs from germline. The chain uses TRBV9 and TRBJ2-3; D not resolved. The germline gives CDR1 SGDLS, CDR2 YYNGEE. The CDR3 spans 14 residues. The CDR3 DNA reads as TGTGTCAGCAGCGTAGGTTCAGCCACAGATACGCAGTATTTT. It codes for CVSSVGSATDTQYF.

In its sample, this clonotype was seen many times. V and J are TRBV3-1 and TRBJ2-5; either TRBD1 or TRBD2 may fit D (7 bases each). From germline, CDR1 is LGHDT and CDR2 YNNKEL (reference sequence). The CDR3 is made up of 14 amino acids. V lost 4 bases and J 5 bases, leaving 14 bases between the germline ends. The CDR3 region is CASSRRGGSETQYF. The CDR3 nucleotides are TGTGCCAGCAGCCGCAGGGGGGGAAGTGAGACCCAGTACTTC.

This clonotype was seen a handful of times. The rearrangement joins TRBV12-3 or TRBV12-4 to TRBJ2-1, with 10 bases matching TRBD2. Unmatched junction bases numbered 4, after V lost 6 bases and J lost 2 bases. This CDR3 contains 15 residues. Here the CDR3 DNA reads TGTGCCAGCAGGGCGAGCGGGAGGGCCTACAATGAGCAGTTCTTC. Amino acids: CASRASGRAYNEQFF.

This clonotype was counted at least ten times. The chain uses TRBV6-2 or TRBV6-3 and TRBJ2-3, with D uncertain. V dropped 2 bases and J dropped 1 base, with 10 bases sitting between them. CDR1 is MNHEY, CDR2 SVGEGT, per germline. This CDR3 contains 15 residues. Here the CDR3 reads CASSYLGVGTDTQYF. CDR3 coding DNA: TGTGCCAGCAGTTACCTTGGCGTGGGCACAGATACGCAGTATTTT.

Written as DNA, the CDR3 is TGTGCCAGCTCTATAAGGGCAATGGGGAACACTGAAGCTTTCTTT. Encoded protein: CASSIRAMGNTEAFF. The chain combines TRBV6-1 with TRBJ1-1, with D unclear. This CDR3 region has 15 residues. Germline CDR1 MNHNS, CDR2 SASEGT. V was shortened by 8 bases and J by 1 base, with 17 bases between the two germline ends.

The chain is built from TRBV4-1 and TRBJ2-3; perhaps TRBD1 as D (5 bases). Germline V lookup: CDR1 MGHRA, CDR2 YSYEKL. Trimming left V 3 bases short and J 0 bases short, with 13 bases between. This CDR3 region has 16 residues. CDR3 protein: CASSQEDRTSTDTQYF. CDR3 nucleotide sequence: TGCGCCAGCAGCCAGGAAGACAGAACGAGCACAGATACGCAGTATTTT.

This clonotype was detected a few times. The rearrangement joins TRBV3-1 to TRBJ1-2; D unresolved. Germline-derived CDR1 and CDR2 are LGHDT and YNNKEL (reference sequence). This CDR3 has 16 amino acids. V was shortened by 4 bases and J by 3 bases, with 18 bases between the two germline ends. CDR3 protein: CASSLRLINPDYGYTF. The CDR3 bases are TGTGCCAGCAGCCTCCGGTTAATCAACCCTGACTATGGCTACACCTTC.

This clonotype occurred many times. The V gene is TRBV20-1, the J gene TRBJ1-1, with no clear D. The CDR3 has 10 amino acids. Trimming left V 5 bases short and J 4 bases short, with 5 bases between. Germline V gene sequence: CDR1 DFQATT, CDR2 SNEGSKA (reference sequence). The CDR3 loop reads CSALGTEAFF. The CDR3, as DNA: TGCAGTGCTTTAGGCACTGAAGCTTTCTTT.

This clonotype has a handful of counts. The rearrangement uses TRBV10-3 and TRBJ1-1; weak D call: TRBD1 (5 bases). The CDR3 contains 15 residues. CDR1 is ENHRY, CDR2 SYGVKD, per germline. With 1 base removed from V and 1 base from J, the gap between germline ends came to 10 bases. DNA for the CDR3: TGTGCCATCAGTGAGTTCGTCAGGGCGAACACTGAAGCTTTCTTT. Its protein product is CAISEFVRANTEAFF.

The chain carries TRBV19 and TRBJ1-5; tentative D call: TRBD1 (5 bases). The CDR3 has 15 residues. The germline V and J ends were trimmed by 3 bases and 2 bases, with 11 bases remaining between them. Germline V gene data show CDR1 as LNHDA and CDR2 as SQIVND (reference sequence). CDR3 DNA: TGTGCCAGTAGTATCCGTAGGGGAGGCAATCAGCCCCAGCATTTT. Its translation: CASSIRRGGNQPQHF. The complete variable domain, with remaining parts taken from reference TRBV19 and TRBJ1-5, reads DGGITQSPKYLFRKEGQNVTLSCEQNLNHDAMYWYRQDPGQGLRLIYYSQIVNDFQKGDIAEGYSVSREKKESFPLTVTSAQKNPTAFYLCASSIRRGGNQPQHFGDGTRLSIL.

This clonotype appeared a few times. The chain links TRBV19 to TRBJ2-5; D unclear. V lost 0 bases to trimming and J lost 3 bases, with 5 bases between them. The CDR3 contains 13 residues. The germline V gene has CDR1 LNHDA and CDR2 SQIVND (reference sequence). This CDR3 reads CASSIDPEETQYF. The CDR3 DNA reads TGTGCCAGTAGTATAGATCCTGAAGAGACCCAGTACTTC.

In this sample, this clonotype turned up many times. In DNA form, the CDR3 reads TGTGCCAGCAGCCCTCCTACAGGGGTACAAGAGACCCAGTACTTC. It codes for CASSPPTGVQETQYF. The V and J genes are TRBV3-1 and TRBJ2-5; 7 bases align to TRBD1. Germline V gene data show CDR1 as LGHDT and CDR2 as YNNKEL (reference sequence). V was pared by 4 bases and J by 2 bases, with 7 bases of the junction left unmatched. The CDR3 covers 15 residues.

This clonotype was seen a few times. The CDR3 is CASSEALGQATDTQYF. The CDR3 DNA is TGTGCCAGCAGTGAAGCGTTGGGTCAGGCCACAGATACGCAGTATTTT. This chain connects TRBV6-1 to TRBJ2-3; no reliable D call. V was clipped by 0 bases and J by 2 bases, with 12 bases between them. Looked up from germline, CDR1 is MNHNS and CDR2 is SASEGT. The CDR3 is 16 residues long.

The chain employs TRBV18 and TRBJ1-2, with TRBD1 matching 7 bases. The V gene's germline CDR1 is KGHSH and CDR2 LQKENI. Losses at the gene ends were 7 bases for V and 0 bases for J; bases not matched to a gene: 5. The CDR3 extends over 14 amino acids. CDR3 loop: CASYRDSANYGYTF. DNA for the CDR3: TGTGCCAGCTATCGGGACAGTGCTAACTATGGCTACACCTTC.

This clonotype was seen more than once but under ten times. The chain links TRBV6-5 to TRBJ1-2; no reliable D call. The V gene lost 2 bases and the J gene lost 4 bases, with 8 bases spanning the gap. The CDR3 totals 13 residues. The germline V gene encodes CDR1 MNHEY and CDR2 SVGAGI. This chain's CDR3 is CASSYHLGYGYTF. The DNA of the CDR3 is TGTGCCAGCAGTTACCACCTGGGCTATGGCTACACCTTC.

This clonotype came up a few times. V and J are TRBV12-3 or TRBV12-4 and TRBJ2-4, with a possible D match to TRBD2 (8 bases). The CDR3 is made up of 15 amino acids. V was cut by 5 bases and J by 6 bases, with 17 bases left in between. The CDR3 sequence is CASSVYGRGRNIQYF. The DNA of the CDR3 is TGTGCCAGCAGTGTCTACGGGAGGGGGCGAAACATTCAGTACTTC.

This clonotype was seen a handful of times. This chain joins TRBV10-3 and TRBJ1-2; D uncertain. The CDR3 covers 13 residues. The V end lost 0 bases, the J end lost 8 bases, and 10 bases lay between the germline ends. The V gene's germline CDR1 is ENHRY and CDR2 SYGVKD. CDR3 loop: CAISESVIWGYTF. The CDR3 region has the DNA TGTGCCATCAGTGAGTCTGTGATTTGGGGCTACACCTTC.